These 25 T cell receptor beta chains share one sample of origin, sequenced in a study of blood T cell repertoires in COVID-19. Libraries were prepared by immunoSEQ multiplex PCR; TCRdb keeps only in-frame clonotypes and omits some of them. Of about 200,000 clones listed, about 88% are singletons. The sequenced sample was peripheral blood. The receptors originated from a man aged 18 to 29 with active or convalescent COVID-19.

This clone was picked up a small number of times. This chain uses TRBV6-1 with TRBJ1-2; D is perhaps TRBD1 (5 bases). CDR3 size: 14 residues. Germline CDR1 reads MNHNS; CDR2 reads SASEGT. The germline V and J ends were trimmed by 2 bases and 4 bases, with 11 bases remaining between them. CDR3 sequence: CASSERQGGYGYTF. CDR3 DNA: TGTGCCAGCAGTGAACGGCAGGGCGGCTATGGCTACACCTTC.

The CDR3 sequence: CASSPGTRGHNEQFF. The CDR3 DNA reads as TGTGCCAGCAGCCCCGGGACTAGGGGACACAATGAGCAGTTCTTC. V gene TRBV5-4 combines with J gene TRBJ2-1, with 8 positions matching TRBD2. In germline, CDR1 is SGHNT, CDR2 YYREEE (reference sequence). Unmatched junction bases numbered 8, after V lost 4 bases and J lost 5 bases. The CDR3 contains 15 residues.

The J gene is TRBJ2-5, the V gene TRBV9, with 8 bases lining up with TRBD2. Trimming took 0 bases from V and 4 from J; bases not matched to a gene: 8. CDR1 SGDLS and CDR2 YYNGEE come from the germline V gene. This CDR3 has 16 residues. The chain's CDR3 is CASSVGVGGAPETQYF. The CDR3 DNA sequence: TGTGCCAGCAGCGTAGGTGTCGGGGGGGCCCCAGAGACCCAGTACTTC.

This clone occurred a few times. The chain is built from TRBV4-1 and TRBJ2-7; 9 nucleotides align to TRBD2. The CDR3 has 15 residues. Germline-derived CDR1 and CDR2 are MGHRA and YSYEKL. Unmatched junction bases numbered 7, after V lost 4 bases and J lost 3 bases. The CDR3 loop is CASSRGASGDYEQYF. The CDR3 DNA sequence: TGCGCCAGCAGCCGAGGGGCTAGCGGGGACTACGAGCAGTACTTC.

The gene calls are TRBV18 and TRBJ1-1, with D unclear. V was clipped by 2 bases and J by 0 bases, with 10 bases between them. In germline, CDR1 is KGHSH, CDR2 LQKENI. The CDR3 totals 15 residues. As DNA, the CDR3 is TGTGCCAGCTCACCAGTCGGGGTGGTGAACACTGAAGCTTTCTTT. The encoded protein is CASSPVGVVNTEAFF.

CDR3 in amino acids: CASSLRGGRNTIYF. The CDR3 DNA follows: TGTGCCAGCAGCTTACGGGGGGGGAGAAACACCATATATTTT. V usage is TRBV7-2 and J usage is TRBJ1-3; tentative D call: TRBD1 (5 bases). CDR1 is SGHTA and CDR2 is FQGNSA in the germline V gene. V was shortened by 2 bases and J by 5 bases, with 10 bases between the two germline ends. CDR3 length: 14 residues.

The CDR3 DNA sequence: TGTGCCAGTAGTTTACAGGGGAACACCGGGGAGCTGTTTTTT. This encodes CASSLQGNTGELFF. The V call is TRBV19, the J call TRBJ2-2, with a possible D match to TRBD1 (6 bases). Germline loops: CDR1 LNHDA, CDR2 SQIVND (reference sequence). CDR3 length equals 14 residues. Trimming pared 5 bases from V and 1 base from J, leaving 8 bases between.

V is TRBV25-1 and J is TRBJ2-5; 7 bases are a match to TRBD1. V lost 6 bases, J lost 1 base, and 8 bases stayed unmatched. The CDR3 is made up of 15 amino acids. CDR1 is MGHDK, CDR2 SYGVNS, per germline. This chain's CDR3 is CASSPSRDSQETQYF. CDR3 coding DNA: TGTGCCAGCAGCCCCAGCCGGGACAGCCAAGAGACCCAGTACTTC.

Only one count was recorded for this clone. This sequence joins TRBV6-6 and TRBJ2-6, with D perhaps TRBD2 (6 bases). Germline values: CDR1 MNHNY, CDR2 SVGAGI (reference sequence). The V end was cut by 8 bases, the J end by 2 bases, with 10 bases between. The CDR3 runs to 14 residues. The CDR3 DNA reads as TGTGCCAGCCGCGGGGTGGCTGGGGCCAACGTCCTGACTTTC. Translating it yields CASRGVAGANVLTF.

This sequence joins TRBV4-3 and TRBJ2-1; 10 bases are a match to TRBD2. Trimming took 0 bases from V and 1 from J; bases not matched to a gene: 6. The CDR3 is 18 residues long. Per the germline V gene, CDR1 is LGHNA and CDR2 is YSLEER. CDR3 residues: CASSQDEIAGGSYNEQFF. Written as DNA, the CDR3 is TGCGCCAGCAGCCAAGATGAGATAGCGGGAGGTTCCTACAATGAGCAGTTCTTC.

V and J are TRBV21-1 and TRBJ2-7; TRBD1 is the table's D call and was not checked against the DNA. TRBV21-1 is an annotated pseudogene. CDR3 length equals 15 residues. The CDR3 nucleotides are TGTGCCAGCAGCTCCCGGACAGGGGGCCCACACGAGCAGTACTTC. Its translation: CASSSRTGGPHEQYF.

This sequence joins TRBV7-8 and TRBJ1-2, with a weak D call TRBD1 (6 bases). Germline CDR1 SGHVS, CDR2 FQNEAQ. This CDR3 contains 14 residues. The germline V and J ends were trimmed by 1 base and 4 bases, with 10 bases remaining between them. The CDR3 spells CASSLGGQPYGYTF. CDR3 bases: TGTGCCAGCAGCTTAGGGGGGCAGCCCTATGGCTACACCTTC.

V gene TRBV10-3 combines with J gene TRBJ2-7, with TRBD1 matching 10 bases. V lost 10 bases, J lost 1 base, and 4 bases stayed unmatched. CDR1 and CDR2 (germline): ENHRY, SYGVKD. The CDR3 consists of 13 residues. For the CDR3, the DNA is TGTGCCACGCGGGGACAGGGGTCCTACGAGCAGTACTTC. Translation: CATRGQGSYEQYF.

This clone was counted a single time. The chain combines TRBV19 with TRBJ2-1, with D possibly TRBD2 on 5 matching bases. The CDR3 sequence is 14 residues long. The germline gives CDR1 LNHDA, CDR2 SQIVND (reference sequence). V was pared by 1 base and J by 13 bases, with 17 bases between. CDR3 nucleotides: TGTGCCAGTAGTATAGGATACGGACTCCATGCCCAGTTCTTC. It yields the protein CASSIGYGLHAQFF.

This chain joins TRBV14 and TRBJ1-1; no reliable D call. The germline V gene has CDR1 SGHDN and CDR2 FVKESK. The CDR3 is 13 residues long. The V end was cut by 4 bases, the J end by 0 bases, with 6 bases between. The CDR3 protein is CASSLNMNTEAFF. In nucleotides, the CDR3 is TGTGCCAGCAGCCTTAATATGAACACTGAAGCTTTCTTT.

This chain joins TRBV18 and TRBJ2-5; a weak D match, TRBD1 (5 bases). CDR3 length equals 14 residues. Between the trimmed V and J ends, which lost 4 bases and 1 base, there was a span of 10 bases. Germline V CDR1 and CDR2: KGHSH, LQKENI. The CDR3 is CASSQGTGQETQYF. The CDR3 DNA reads TGTGCCAGCTCACAAGGAACAGGCCAAGAGACCCAGTACTTC.

The rearrangement uses TRBV27 and TRBJ2-1; no clear D gene. The CDR3 loop spans 13 amino acids. The V end was cut by 2 bases, the J end by 9 bases, with 11 bases between. Germline V CDR1 and CDR2: MNHEY, SMNVEV (reference sequence). In DNA form, the CDR3 reads TGTGCCAGCAGTTTACGAGTTAGAGGTGAGCAGTTCTTC. It specifies CASSLRVRGEQFF.

The chain uses TRBV6-5 and TRBJ2-7, with 13 nucleotides matching TRBD2. This CDR3 is built from 16 residues. In germline, CDR1 is MNHEY, CDR2 SVGAGI. The V and J ends lost 2 bases and 5 bases, in that order; junction bases with no gene match: 6. The chain's CDR3 is CASSYGLAGDRNEQYF. Here the CDR3 DNA reads TGTGCCAGCAGTTACGGACTAGCGGGAGATCGGAACGAGCAGTACTTC.

This chain connects TRBV14 to TRBJ1-1; D might be TRBD1 (5 bases). The V gene's germline CDR1 is SGHDN and CDR2 FVKESK. The CDR3 contains 14 residues. V was clipped by 4 bases and J by 0 bases, with 9 bases between them. The CDR3 protein is CASSLQGMNTEAFF. DNA of the CDR3: TGTGCCAGCAGCCTTCAGGGTATGAACACTGAAGCTTTCTTT.

J is TRBJ1-6 and V is TRBV6-5; weak D call: TRBD1 (6 bases). Germline assignment: CDR1 MNHEY and CDR2 SVGAGI. V gave up 6 bases and J gave up 5 bases, with 14 bases separating them. The length of the CDR3 is 15 residues. This CDR3 is CASRDLGQNNSPLHF. CDR3 in DNA: TGTGCCAGCAGAGACCTCGGACAGAATAATTCACCCCTCCACTTT.

The chain recombines TRBV25-1 with TRBJ1-5, with TRBD1 identical over 7 bases. V lost 3 bases to trimming and J lost 7 bases; unmatched junction nucleotides: 9. The CDR3 has 15 amino acids. CDR1 MGHDK and CDR2 SYGVNS come from the germline V gene. The CDR3 DNA sequence: TGTGCCAGCAGTGATACTACAGGGGACGGACAGCCCCAGCATTTT. This gives the protein CASSDTTGDGQPQHF.

The rearrangement joins TRBV12-3 or TRBV12-4 to TRBJ1-2; no clear D. Trimming pared 2 bases from V and 3 bases from J, leaving 7 bases between. CDR3 length: 13 amino acids. The DNA of the CDR3 is TGTGCCAGCAGTTTATCACGGTACTATGGCTACACCTTC. This sequence encodes CASSLSRYYGYTF.

The rearrangement joins TRBV5-6 to TRBJ1-1, with 10 bases that match TRBD1. This CDR3 is 15 amino acids long. Per the germline V gene, CDR1 is SGHDT and CDR2 is YYEEEE. The ends lost 3 bases at V and 5 bases at J; junction bases unmatched: 7. CDR3 DNA sequence: TGTGCCAGCAGCTGGGAGGGACAGGGGTGGACTGAAGCTTTCTTT. Its protein product is CASSWEGQGWTEAFF.

The rearrangement joins TRBV19 to TRBJ1-2; possibly TRBD1 for D (6 bases). Trimming shortened V by 2 bases and J by 6 bases, and 10 bases separated the two germline ends. This CDR3 spans 13 amino acids. The germline V gene has CDR1 LNHDA and CDR2 SQIVND (reference sequence). CDR3 DNA sequence: TGTGCCAGTAGTATAAAAAACAGGGATGGCTACACCTTC. Protein sequence: CASSIKNRDGYTF.

The chain recombines TRBV4-1 with TRBJ1-5, with TRBD1 as a possible D gene (5 bases). The germline V gene has CDR1 MGHRA and CDR2 YSYEKL. Trimming removed 5 bases from V and 2 bases from J, with 13 bases in between. CDR3 length: 15 amino acids. The CDR3 DNA reads as TGCGCCAGCAGCTCCAGGGAAAACGGCAATCAGCCCCAGCATTTT. Its translation is CASSSRENGNQPQHF.